The T cell receptor beta chain described here comes from a study of T cells in Graves' hyperthyroidism and ophthalmopathy. Study conclusions and caveats: Before onset, ophthalmopathy was predicted by the model a median approximately 6.5 months earlier. Blood also held most thyroid clonotypes expanded beyond 0.001.

The study excluded patients with uncontrolled infection, other autoimmune disease, pregnancy or lactation. Amplification of TCR beta CDR3 regions was performed using RNA transcripts as template. The TCR CDR3 was amplified in a first-round RT-PCR using the HTBI primer set. TCRdb ran MiXCR on the multiplex PCR reads and lists one entry per CDR3 protein. The repertoire holds roughly 400,000 distinct CDR3 sequences, with approximately 25% as singletons. As to this clonotype: Antigen: not known.

Germline CDR1 reads DFQATT; CDR2 reads SNEGSKA (reference sequence). Trimming took 1 base from V and 1 from J; bases not matched to a gene: 14. This CDR3 contains 19 residues. Source material: blood. J is TRBJ2-3 and V is TRBV20-1, with 10 bases aligning to TRBD2. The sequence was collected from a man aged 50 to 59 with Graves' hyperthyroidism. The CDR3 DNA reads TGCAGTGCTAGAGGCCCGGCTAGCGGGAGTATTCTCCGCACAGATACGCAGTATTTT. Translated: CSARGPASGSILRTDTQYF.